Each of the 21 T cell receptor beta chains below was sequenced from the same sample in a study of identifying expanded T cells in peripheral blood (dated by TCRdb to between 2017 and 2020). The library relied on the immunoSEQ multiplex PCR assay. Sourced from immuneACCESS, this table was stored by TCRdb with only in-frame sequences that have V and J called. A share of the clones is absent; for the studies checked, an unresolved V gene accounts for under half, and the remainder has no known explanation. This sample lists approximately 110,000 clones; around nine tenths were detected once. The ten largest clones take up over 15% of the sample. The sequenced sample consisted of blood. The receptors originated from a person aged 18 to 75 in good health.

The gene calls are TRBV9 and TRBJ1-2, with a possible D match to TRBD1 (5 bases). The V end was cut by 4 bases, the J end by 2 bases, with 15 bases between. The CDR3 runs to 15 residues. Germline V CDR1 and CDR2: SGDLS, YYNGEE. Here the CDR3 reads CASSPGPRRNYGYTF. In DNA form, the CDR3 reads TGTGCCAGCAGCCCGGGACCGCGGAGAAACTATGGCTACACCTTC.

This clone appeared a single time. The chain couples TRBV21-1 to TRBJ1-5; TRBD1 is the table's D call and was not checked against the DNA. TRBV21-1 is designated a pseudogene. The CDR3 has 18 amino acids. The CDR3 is CASSKSCPGQDTNQPQHF. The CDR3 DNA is TGTGCCAGCAGCAAATCATGCCCGGGACAGGACACCAATCAGCCCCAGCATTTT.

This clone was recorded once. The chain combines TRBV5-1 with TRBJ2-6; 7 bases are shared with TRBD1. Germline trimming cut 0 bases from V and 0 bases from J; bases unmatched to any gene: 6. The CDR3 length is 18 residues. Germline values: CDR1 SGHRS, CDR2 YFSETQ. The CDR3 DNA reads TGCGCCAGCAGCTTGGACAGGGGTCTTAGCTCTGGGGCCAACGTCCTGACTTTC. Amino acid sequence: CASSLDRGLSSGANVLTF.

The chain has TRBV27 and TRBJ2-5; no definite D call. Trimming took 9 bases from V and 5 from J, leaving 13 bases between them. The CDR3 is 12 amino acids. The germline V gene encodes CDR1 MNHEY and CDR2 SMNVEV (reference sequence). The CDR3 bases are TGTGCCAGTAGGAACTCCAGGGAGACCCAGTACTTC. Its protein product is CASRNSRETQYF.

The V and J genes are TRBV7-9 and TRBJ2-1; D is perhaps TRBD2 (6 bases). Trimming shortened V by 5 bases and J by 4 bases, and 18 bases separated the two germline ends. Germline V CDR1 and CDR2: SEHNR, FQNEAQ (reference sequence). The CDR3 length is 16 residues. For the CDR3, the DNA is TGTGCCAGCAGCGAAGGGCGGGGAGTTGGGTACAATGAGCAGTTCTTC. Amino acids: CASSEGRGVGYNEQFF.

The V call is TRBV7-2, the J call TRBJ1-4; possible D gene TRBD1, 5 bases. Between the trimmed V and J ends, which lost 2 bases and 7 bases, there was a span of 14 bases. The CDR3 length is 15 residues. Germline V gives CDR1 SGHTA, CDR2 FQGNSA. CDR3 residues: CASSLLGPGGEKLFF. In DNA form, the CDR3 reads TGTGCCAGCAGCTTATTGGGACCGGGGGGTGAAAAACTGTTTTTT.

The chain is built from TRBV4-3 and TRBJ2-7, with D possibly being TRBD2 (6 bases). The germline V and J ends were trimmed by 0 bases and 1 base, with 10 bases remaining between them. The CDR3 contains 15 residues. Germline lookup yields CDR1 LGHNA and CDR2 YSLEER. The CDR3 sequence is CASSQDRDWSYEQYF. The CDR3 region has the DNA TGCGCCAGCAGCCAAGATCGGGACTGGTCCTACGAGCAGTACTTC.

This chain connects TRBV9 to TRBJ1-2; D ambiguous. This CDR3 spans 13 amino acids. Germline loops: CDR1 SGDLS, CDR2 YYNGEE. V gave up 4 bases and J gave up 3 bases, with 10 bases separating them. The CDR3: CASSWRRDYGYTF. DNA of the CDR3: TGTGCCAGCAGCTGGCGGCGGGACTATGGCTACACCTTC.

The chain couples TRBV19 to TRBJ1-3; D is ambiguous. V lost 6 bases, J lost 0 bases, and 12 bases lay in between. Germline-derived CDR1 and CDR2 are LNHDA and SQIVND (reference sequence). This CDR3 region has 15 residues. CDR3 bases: TGTGCCAGTAGCCACTTACAGAGCTCTGGAAACACCATATATTTT. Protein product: CASSHLQSSGNTIYF.

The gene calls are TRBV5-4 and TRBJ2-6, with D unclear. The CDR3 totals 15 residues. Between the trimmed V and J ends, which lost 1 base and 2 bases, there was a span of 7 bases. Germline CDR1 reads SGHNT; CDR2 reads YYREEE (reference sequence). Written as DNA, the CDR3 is TGTGCCAGCAGCTTGTATGGGACTGGGGCCAACGTCCTGACTTTC. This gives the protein CASSLYGTGANVLTF.

CDR3 amino acids: CASSLYKGEQYF. CDR3 coding DNA: TGTGCCAGCAGTCTCTACAAGGGAGAGCAGTACTTC. The rearrangement uses TRBV28 and TRBJ2-5, with D possibly TRBD2 on 5 matching bases. The germline gives CDR1 MDHEN, CDR2 SYDVKM. The CDR3 totals 12 residues. V lost 5 bases to trimming and J lost 11 bases, with 15 bases between them. Together with reference TRBV28 and TRBJ2-5, the CDR3 gives the full variable domain: DVKVTQSSRYLVKRTGEKVFLECVQDMDHENMFWYRQDPGLGLRLIYFSYDVKMKEKGDIPEGYSVSREKKERFSLILESASTNQTSMYLCASSLYKGEQYFGPGTRLLVL.

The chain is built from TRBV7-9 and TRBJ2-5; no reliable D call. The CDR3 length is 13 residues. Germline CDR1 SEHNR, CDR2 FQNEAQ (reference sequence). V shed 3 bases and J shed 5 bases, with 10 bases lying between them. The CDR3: CASSFNLEETQYF. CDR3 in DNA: TGTGCCAGCAGCTTTAACCTGGAGGAGACCCAGTACTTC.

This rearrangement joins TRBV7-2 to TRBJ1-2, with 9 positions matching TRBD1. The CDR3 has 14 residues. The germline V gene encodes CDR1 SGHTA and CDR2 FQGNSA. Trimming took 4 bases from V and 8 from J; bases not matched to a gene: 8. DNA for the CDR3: TGTGCCAGCAGCTACTCGGACAGGGGTCCGGGCTACACCTTC. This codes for CASSYSDRGPGYTF.

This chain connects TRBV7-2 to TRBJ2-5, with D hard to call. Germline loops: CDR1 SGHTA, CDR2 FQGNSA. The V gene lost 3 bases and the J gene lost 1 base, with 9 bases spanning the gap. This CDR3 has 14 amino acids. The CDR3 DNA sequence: TGTGCCAGCAGCTTCAGTCACGGCCAAGAGACCCAGTACTTC. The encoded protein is CASSFSHGQETQYF.

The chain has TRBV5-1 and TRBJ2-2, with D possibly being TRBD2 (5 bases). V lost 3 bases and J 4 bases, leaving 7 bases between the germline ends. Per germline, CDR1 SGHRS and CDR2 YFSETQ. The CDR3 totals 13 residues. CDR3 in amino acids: CASSSDFTGELFF. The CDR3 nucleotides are TGCGCCAGCAGCTCGGACTTCACCGGGGAGCTGTTTTTT.

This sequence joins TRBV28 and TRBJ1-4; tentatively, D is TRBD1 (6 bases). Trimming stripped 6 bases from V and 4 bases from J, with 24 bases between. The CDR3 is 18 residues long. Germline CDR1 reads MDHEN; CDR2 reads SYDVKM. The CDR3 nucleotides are TGTGCCAGCAGGCCGGGACAAGGACTCCGCCGGGGTAATGAAAAACTGTTTTTT. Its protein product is CASRPGQGLRRGNEKLFF.

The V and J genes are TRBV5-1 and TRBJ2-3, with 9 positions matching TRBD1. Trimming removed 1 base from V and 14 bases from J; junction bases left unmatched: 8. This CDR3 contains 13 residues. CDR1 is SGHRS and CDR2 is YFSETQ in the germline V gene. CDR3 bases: TGCGCCAGCAGCTTGCCGGGACAGGGTGTTCGGTATTTT. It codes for CASSLPGQGVRYF.

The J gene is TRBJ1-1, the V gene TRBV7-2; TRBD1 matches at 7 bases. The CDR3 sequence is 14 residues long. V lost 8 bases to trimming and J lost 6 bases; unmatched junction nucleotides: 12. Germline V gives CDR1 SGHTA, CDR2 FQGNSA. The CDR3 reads CASRPGGPRAEAFF. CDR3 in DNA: TGTGCCAGCCGCCCAGGGGGGCCTCGGGCTGAAGCTTTCTTT.

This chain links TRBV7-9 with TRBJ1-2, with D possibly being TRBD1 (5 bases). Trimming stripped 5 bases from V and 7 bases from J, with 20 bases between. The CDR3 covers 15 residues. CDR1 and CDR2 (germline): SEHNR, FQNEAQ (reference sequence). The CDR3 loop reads CASSEYTGDGGGYTF. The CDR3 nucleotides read TGTGCCAGCAGCGAATACACAGGTGACGGGGGTGGCTACACCTTC.

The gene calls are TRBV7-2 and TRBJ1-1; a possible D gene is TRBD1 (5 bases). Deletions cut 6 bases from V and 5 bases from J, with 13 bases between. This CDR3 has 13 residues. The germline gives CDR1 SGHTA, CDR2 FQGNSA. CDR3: CASSRLEGTEAFF. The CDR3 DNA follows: TGTGCCAGCAGTCGCCTCGAGGGGACTGAAGCTTTCTTT.

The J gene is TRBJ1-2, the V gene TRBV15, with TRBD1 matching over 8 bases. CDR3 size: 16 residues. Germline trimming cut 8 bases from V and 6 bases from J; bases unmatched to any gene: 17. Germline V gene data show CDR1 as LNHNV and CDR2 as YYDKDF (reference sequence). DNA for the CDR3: TGTGCCACCGCCCGGGACAGGTCACTAACTGGCAATGGCTACACCTTC. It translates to CATARDRSLTGNGYTF. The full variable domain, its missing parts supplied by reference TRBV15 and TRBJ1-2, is DAMVIQNPRYQVTQFGKPVTLSCSQTLNHNVMYWYQQKSSQAPKLLFHYYDKDFNNEADTPDNFQSRRPNTSFCFLDIRSPGLGDTAMYLCATARDRSLTGNGYTFGSGTRLTVV.